This TCR beta chain stems from a study of Graves' ophthalmopathy and Graves' hyperthyroidism. Ten or more counts support this clonotype. CDR1 and CDR2 (germline): SNHLY, FYNNEI. CDR3 length equals 15 residues. Deletions cut 7 bases from V and 3 bases from J, with 13 bases between. The study amplified TCR beta CDR3 regions using RNA transcripts. Amplification began with first-round RT-PCR using HTBI primers, then second-round multiplex PCR was performed. TCRdb re-called the multiplex PCR reads with MiXCR, one entry per CDR3 protein. There are almost 750,000 distinct CDR3 sequences in the sample; roughly 40% occur only once, and approximately 43% lies in the top ten.

The receptor was derived from an adult man with Graves' ophthalmopathy. The chain has TRBV2 and TRBJ2-6; no reliable D call. The sample comprised peripheral blood. The CDR3, as DNA: TGTGCCAGCAAACCTCGTAACGTTGGGGCCAACGTCCTGACTTTC. Protein: CASKPRNVGANVLTF.